One TCR beta chain is described in this entry. Its antigen is unidentified. Here immunoSEQ multiplex PCR was the method, and the copy in TCRdb shows in-frame clones only, minus some. The sample contains 45,000 to 55,000 clones, approximately 79% of which appear only once. Patients in the study, people with chemo-refractory metastatic non-small-cell lung cancer, received focal radiation plus ipilimumab CTLA-4 blockade. The data belong to a study of radiotherapy plus CTLA-4 blockade in lung cancer. General study results and limits: The authors reported that early blood T cell clone dynamics, with interferon-beta, best predicted response. Tumor-origin TCR clones grew in blood after radiotherapy plus ipilimumab.

The sample consisted of peripheral blood, taken from a patient treated with radiotherapy plus ipilimumab. The receptor comes from a human donor with non-small cell lung cancer who had a partial response to radiotherapy plus ipilimumab.

The CDR3 loop is CASSRDRSSEQYF. The CDR3 DNA reads TGTGCCAGCAGCCGCGATAGGAGTTCCGAGCAGTACTTC. The V gene is TRBV7-2, the J gene TRBJ2-7; D ambiguous. Germline V gene lookup returns CDR1 SGHTA and CDR2 FQGNSA. Trimming removed 5 bases from V and 6 bases from J, with 14 bases in between. The CDR3 runs 13 residues.